This passage covers 30 T cell receptor beta chains from one sample sequenced in a study of blood T cell repertoires in COVID-19. Method: immunoSEQ multiplex PCR; TCRdb's copy keeps in-frame clones and lacks some. The repertoire holds 42,000 or so clones, with approximately 90% as singletons. The sample was peripheral blood. Receptor source: a man aged 50-59 years with active COVID-19.

The chain has TRBV18 and TRBJ2-1; the match to TRBD2 covers 13 bases. Trimming removed 3 bases from V and 5 bases from J; junction bases left unmatched: 10. CDR3 length: 18 amino acids. Germline values: CDR1 KGHSH, CDR2 LQKENI. The CDR3 here is CASSPQWTSGSKNNEQFF. In DNA, the CDR3 is TGTGCCAGCTCACCTCAATGGACTAGCGGGAGTAAAAACAATGAGCAGTTCTTC.

The V gene is TRBV7-9, the J gene TRBJ2-3; 13 bases align to TRBD2. This CDR3 has 18 amino acids. With V trimmed by 3 bases and J by 3 bases, 9 bases remained unmatched. Germline V CDR1 and CDR2: SEHNR, FQNEAQ (reference sequence). Here the CDR3 reads CASSFANWTSGSTDTQYF. Written as DNA, the CDR3 is TGTGCCAGCAGCTTCGCAAATTGGACTAGCGGGAGTACAGATACGCAGTATTTT.

The chain combines TRBV28 with TRBJ2-3; 7 nucleotides match TRBD2. Germline assignment: CDR1 MDHEN and CDR2 SYDVKM. V shed 3 bases and J 6 bases; nucleotides not matched to a gene: 9. The CDR3 is made up of 15 amino acids. The CDR3 region has the DNA TGTGCCAGCAGTTTGGTAGGGAGGGTCGCGGATACGCAGTATTTT. This encodes CASSLVGRVADTQYF.

The chain links TRBV11-1 to TRBJ1-2; no clear D. With 5 bases removed from V and 8 bases from J, the gap between germline ends came to 15 bases. CDR3 length: 13 amino acids. Germline lookup yields CDR1 SGHAT and CDR2 FQDESV (reference sequence). The chain's CDR3 is CASSPGQSWGYTF. The CDR3 nucleotides read TGTGCCAGCAGCCCTGGCCAGTCTTGGGGCTACACCTTC.

The chain uses TRBV4-2 and TRBJ2-5; TRBD2 matches 7 bases. V lost 0 bases and J lost 4; bases outside the gene matches: 2. Germline V gives CDR1 LGHNA, CDR2 YNFKEQ. This CDR3 comprises 14 residues. This CDR3 reads CASSQELALETQYF. CDR3 nucleotides: TGTGCCAGCAGCCAAGAACTAGCGCTAGAGACCCAGTACTTC.

The chain has TRBV7-9 and TRBJ1-1; unclear D gene. Germline-derived CDR1 and CDR2 are SEHNR and FQNEAQ (reference sequence). Trimming pared 5 bases from V and 1 base from J, leaving 11 bases between. The CDR3 spans 14 residues. The CDR3 region is CASSPPNRNTEAFF. CDR3 in DNA: TGTGCCAGCAGCCCACCTAATAGGAACACTGAAGCTTTCTTT.

This chain uses TRBV11-2 with TRBJ2-1, with 11 bases that match TRBD2. The germline V gene encodes CDR1 SGHAT and CDR2 FQNNGV. Trimming took 3 bases from V and 7 from J; bases not matched to a gene: 2. The CDR3 extends over 14 amino acids. The CDR3 DNA is TGTGCCAGCAGCTTCAGACTAGCGGGAAATGAGCAGTTCTTC. It translates to CASSFRLAGNEQFF.

This sequence joins TRBV2 and TRBJ1-3; no clear D gene. CDR3 size: 14 residues. The V gene's germline CDR1 is SNHLY and CDR2 FYNNEI. V shed 4 bases and J shed 1 base, with 8 bases lying between them. The CDR3, as DNA: TGTGCCAGCAGTGGACTGCCTTCTGGAAACACCATATATTTT. This translates into CASSGLPSGNTIYF. The full variable domain, its missing parts supplied by reference TRBV2 and TRBJ1-3, is EPEVTQTPSHQVTQMGQEVILRCVPISNHLYFYWYRQILGQKVEFLVSFYNNEISEKSEIFDDQFSVERPDGSNFTLKIRSTKLEDSAMYFCASSGLPSGNTIYFGEGSWLTVV.

The rearrangement joins TRBV10-3 to TRBJ2-3; unclear D gene. The CDR3 runs 16 residues. V gave up 4 bases and J gave up 1 base, with 15 bases separating them. CDR1 and CDR2 from the germline V gene are ENHRY and SYGVKD. DNA of the CDR3: TGTGCCATCAGTGCCCCGGCGGATCCTGGCACAGATACGCAGTATTTT. This sequence encodes CAISAPADPGTDTQYF.

The CDR3 coding sequence is TGTGCCAGCAGTGATCAGTACAGGGGAACCCTCCACTTT. This encodes CASSDQYRGTLHF. The rearrangement joins TRBV2 to TRBJ1-6, with 7 nucleotides matching TRBD1. The CDR3 is 13 amino acids. Germline assignment: CDR1 SNHLY and CDR2 FYNNEI. J was trimmed by 14 bases and V by 3 bases; bases with no gene match: 7. The full variable domain, rest sourced from reference TRBV2 and TRBJ1-6, is EPEVTQTPSHQVTQMGQEVILRCVPISNHLYFYWYRQILGQKVEFLVSFYNNEISEKSEIFDDQFSVERPDGSNFTLKIRSTKLEDSAMYFCASSDQYRGTLHFGNGTRLTVT.

V and J are TRBV3-1 (or the pseudogene TRBV3-2) and TRBJ1-2; possibly TRBD1 for D (6 bases). Germline V gene sequence: CDR1 LGHDT, CDR2 YNNKEL (reference sequence). The CDR3 has 15 residues. Trimming removed 6 bases from V and 4 bases from J, with 18 bases in between. For the CDR3, the DNA is TGTGCCAGCAGTCCATTCCGACAGGTCCCCTATGGCTACACCTTC. Translating it yields CASSPFRQVPYGYTF.

This chain links TRBV6-5 with TRBJ1-5; weak D call: TRBD1 (5 bases). Germline CDR1 MNHEY, CDR2 SVGAGI. This CDR3 is built from 13 residues. V shed 10 bases and J shed 6 bases, with 16 bases lying between them. DNA of the CDR3: TGTGCCACAACAGGTTTCGAGGTTCAGCCCCAGCATTTT. Its protein product is CATTGFEVQPQHF.

The chain has TRBV18 and TRBJ1-1, with no clear D. The CDR3 is made up of 13 amino acids. The ends were cut back, 3 bases at V and 0 bases at J, with 5 bases in the middle. Germline CDR1 KGHSH, CDR2 LQKENI. The CDR3 DNA sequence: TGTGCCAGCTCACCTGAGATGAACACTGAAGCTTTCTTT. It specifies CASSPEMNTEAFF. The full variable domain, with the rest looked up from reference TRBV18 and TRBJ1-1, is NAGVMQNPRHLVRRRGQEARLRCSPMKGHSHVYWYRQLPEEGLKFMVYLQKENIIDESGMPKERFSAEFPKEGPSILRIQQVVRGDSAAYFCASSPEMNTEAFFGQGTRLTVV.

V and J are TRBV6-4 and TRBJ1-1, with D hard to call. CDR3 size: 14 residues. The germline CDR1 and CDR2 sequences are MRHNA and SNTAGT. Deletions cut 6 bases from V and 3 bases from J, with 14 bases between. The CDR3 loop is CASSPLFGDTEAFF. In nucleotides, the CDR3 is TGTGCCAGCAGCCCCCTATTTGGAGACACTGAAGCTTTCTTT.

The V and J genes are TRBV5-4 and TRBJ2-2, with 7 positions matching TRBD2. The CDR3 totals 15 residues. Germline V lookup: CDR1 SGHNT, CDR2 YYREEE (reference sequence). The trim removed 0 bases at V and 6 bases at J, leaving 5 bases unmatched. CDR3 sequence reads: CASSLVSGSAGELFF. Written as DNA, the CDR3 is TGTGCCAGCAGCTTGGTTAGCGGGTCGGCCGGGGAGCTGTTTTTT.

The chain employs TRBV6-6 and TRBJ1-1; D perhaps matches TRBD1 (5 bases). This CDR3 comprises 14 residues. V shed 7 bases and J shed 1 base, with 13 bases lying between them. The germline V gene encodes CDR1 MNHNY and CDR2 SVGAGI (reference sequence). The CDR3 protein is CASKVSQGNTEAFF. CDR3 in DNA: TGTGCCAGCAAGGTTAGCCAGGGGAACACTGAAGCTTTCTTT.

V usage is TRBV14 and J usage is TRBJ2-5, with a weak D call TRBD1 (6 bases). The length of the CDR3 is 14 residues. In germline, CDR1 is SGHDN, CDR2 FVKESK. V was trimmed by 3 bases and J by 5 bases, leaving 13 bases between them. CDR3 in amino acids: CASSQRQGYETQYF. The CDR3 bases are TGTGCCAGCAGCCAGAGGCAGGGGTACGAGACCCAGTACTTC.

The V and J genes are TRBV5-4 and TRBJ2-1, with 8 positions matching TRBD1. The V and J ends lost 3 bases and 9 bases, in that order; junction bases with no gene match: 11. This CDR3 comprises 15 residues. From germline, CDR1 is SGHNT and CDR2 YYREEE (reference sequence). The CDR3 region is CASSSADRAGTEQFF. CDR3 sequence (DNA): TGTGCCAGCAGCTCAGCGGACAGGGCTGGTACTGAGCAGTTCTTC.

The V gene is TRBV9, the J gene TRBJ1-2; TRBD1 aligns across 7 bases. V lost 2 bases and J lost 7; bases outside the gene matches: 8. In germline, CDR1 is SGDLS, CDR2 YYNGEE. This CDR3 region has 14 residues. The CDR3 region is CASSVGQAGGGYTF. The CDR3 region has the DNA TGTGCCAGCAGCGTCGGACAGGCCGGGGGTGGCTACACCTTC. Full variable domain (rest looked up from reference TRBV9 and TRBJ1-2): DSGVTQTPKHLITATGQRVTLRCSPRSGDLSVYWYQQSLDQGLQFLIQYYNGEERAKGNILERFSAQQFPDLHSELNLSSLELGDSALYFCASSVGQAGGGYTFGSGTRLTVV.

V and J are TRBV9 and TRBJ2-7; 12 bases align to TRBD2. Germline lookup yields CDR1 SGDLS and CDR2 YYNGEE. The CDR3 covers 17 residues. With V trimmed by 0 bases and J by 2 bases, 6 bases remained unmatched. In nucleotides, the CDR3 is TGTGCCAGCAGCGTAGGGACTAGCGGGAATCCACCCTACGAGCAGTACTTC. Residues: CASSVGTSGNPPYEQYF.

This sequence joins TRBV2 and TRBJ1-6; possibly TRBD1 for D (5 bases). This CDR3 spans 15 amino acids. CDR1 is SNHLY, CDR2 FYNNEI, per germline. V lost 6 bases to trimming and J lost 8 bases, with 17 bases between them. CDR3 residues: CASRGTSGWDSPLHF. As DNA, the CDR3 is TGTGCCAGCAGGGGGACTTCAGGGTGGGATTCACCCCTCCACTTT. Filled out from reference TRBV2 and TRBJ1-6, the complete variable domain reads EPEVTQTPSHQVTQMGQEVILRCVPISNHLYFYWYRQILGQKVEFLVSFYNNEISEKSEIFDDQFSVERPDGSNFTLKIRSTKLEDSAMYFCASRGTSGWDSPLHFGNGTRLTVT.

The V gene is TRBV6-1, the J gene TRBJ2-1; TRBD2 might be the D (5 bases). CDR3 length: 12 residues. Germline loops: CDR1 MNHNS, CDR2 SASEGT. The V gene lost 3 bases and the J gene lost 7 bases, with 7 bases spanning the gap. CDR3 protein: CASSDRGNEQFF. The CDR3 coding sequence is TGTGCCAGCAGTGATCGGGGAAATGAGCAGTTCTTC.

The CDR3 here is CASSVIPGVTDTQYF. The CDR3 DNA reads as TGTGCCAGCAGCGTAATTCCCGGGGTGACAGATACGCAGTATTTT. The chain links TRBV9 to TRBJ2-3; possible D gene TRBD2, 5 bases. Trimming removed 1 base at V and 3 bases at J, with 12 bases between. This CDR3 is 15 amino acids long. In germline, CDR1 is SGDLS, CDR2 YYNGEE.

The CDR3 here is CASSVDQGAGETQYF. The CDR3 region has the DNA TGTGCCAGCAGCGTAGATCAGGGGGCAGGAGAGACCCAGTACTTC. The gene calls are TRBV9 and TRBJ2-5; TRBD1 matches 8 bases. Germline-derived CDR1 and CDR2 are SGDLS and YYNGEE. The CDR3 has 15 amino acids. The ends lost 0 bases at V and 4 bases at J; junction bases unmatched: 5. The full variable domain, completed using reference TRBV9 and TRBJ2-5, is DSGVTQTPKHLITATGQRVTLRCSPRSGDLSVYWYQQSLDQGLQFLIQYYNGEERAKGNILERFSAQQFPDLHSELNLSSLELGDSALYFCASSVDQGAGETQYFGPGTRLLVL.

The V call is TRBV19, the J call TRBJ1-2; 8 bases line up with TRBD1. Unmatched junction bases numbered 5, after V lost 11 bases and J lost 0 bases. This CDR3 comprises 13 residues. Germline lookup yields CDR1 LNHDA and CDR2 SQIVND (reference sequence). The CDR3 sequence: CAAADRANYGYTF. The CDR3 DNA reads TGTGCCGCCGCGGACAGGGCTAACTATGGCTACACCTTC.

This clone has just one count. The chain uses TRBV12-3 or TRBV12-4 and TRBJ1-2; 7 positions match TRBD1. The CDR3 length is 13 residues. V shed 3 bases, J shed 3 bases, and the junction held 1 base outside the gene matches. The CDR3 region has the DNA TGTGCCAGCAGTTTCGACAGGGACTATGGCTACACCTTC. It is translated as CASSFDRDYGYTF.

The CDR3 nucleotides read TGTGCCAGCAGCTTGGGAACTGGACGGGGGGTAACGTACGAGCAGTACTTC. It encodes CASSLGTGRGVTYEQYF. The chain couples TRBV5-5 to TRBJ2-7; 7 nucleotides align to TRBD2. The CDR3 consists of 17 residues. CDR1 is SGHKS, CDR2 YYEKEE, per germline (reference sequence). Trimming removed 0 bases from V and 4 bases from J; junction bases left unmatched: 13. Variable domain in full (rest from reference TRBV5-5 and TRBJ2-7): DAGVTQSPTHLIKTRGQQVTLRCSPISGHKSVSWYQQVLGQGPQFIFQYYEKEERGRGNFPDRFSARQFPNYSSELNVNALLLGDSALYLCASSLGTGRGVTYEQYFGPGTRLTVT.

This clone was observed a handful of times. The chain uses TRBV9 and TRBJ2-1, with 7 bases fitting TRBD2. CDR1 and CDR2 from the germline V gene are SGDLS and YYNGEE. V lost 3 bases, J lost 9 bases, and 9 bases stayed unmatched. The CDR3 loop spans 14 amino acids. CDR3 protein: CASSATGTISEQFF. The CDR3 region has the DNA TGTGCCAGCAGCGCCACCGGGACTATTAGTGAGCAGTTCTTC. The full variable domain, completed using reference TRBV9 and TRBJ2-1, is DSGVTQTPKHLITATGQRVTLRCSPRSGDLSVYWYQQSLDQGLQFLIQYYNGEERAKGNILERFSAQQFPDLHSELNLSSLELGDSALYFCASSATGTISEQFFGPGTRLTVL.

This chain joins TRBV29-1 and TRBJ1-1; D remains unclear. This CDR3 is built from 13 residues. V shed 2 bases and J shed 1 base, with 8 bases lying between them. CDR1 and CDR2 (germline): SQVTM, ANQGSEA. This CDR3 is CSVENSGNTEAFF. The CDR3 DNA reads TGCAGCGTTGAAAATTCAGGGAACACTGAAGCTTTCTTT.

This chain joins TRBV25-1 and TRBJ2-6, with D possibly being TRBD1 (6 bases). Trimming took off 3 bases at V and 0 bases at J, with 12 bases between the two ends. Germline V gene lookup returns CDR1 MGHDK and CDR2 SYGVNS. This CDR3 spans 17 amino acids. The CDR3 here is CASSDHNRVSGANVLTF. The CDR3 DNA reads TGTGCCAGCAGTGATCATAACAGGGTCTCTGGGGCCAACGTCCTGACTTTC.